This TCR beta chain was identified in a study of glioma-infiltrating T cells after dendritic cell vaccination. Study as a whole: Autologous tumor lysate was loaded overnight onto monocyte-derived dendritic cells grown seven days with IL-4 and GM-CSF.

CDR1 is SNHLY and CDR2 is FYNNEI in the germline V gene. V lost 7 bases to trimming and J lost 8 bases; unmatched junction nucleotides: 9. This CDR3 has 15 residues. PBMC sampling occurred before vaccination, two weeks after the third dose, and at progression. Only in-frame clones appear in the TCRdb table, and some are missing; sequencing was by immunoSEQ multiplex PCR. This sample has under 100,000 clones; over 65% occur once, and the top ten carry less than 3%. Whole-study results and caveats: TCR clonality showed no direct relationship with survival.

This clone was seen a handful of times. Its antigen is still unknown. The sequence was obtained from a human donor with glioblastoma. J is TRBJ1-4 and V is TRBV2, with 11 positions matching TRBD1. Sequencing was performed on blood, taken before dendritic cell vaccination. For the CDR3, the DNA is TGTGCCAGCATGAAGGACAGGGGGCGCGTGGAAAAACTGTTTTTT. As protein: CASMKDRGRVEKLFF.